These 29 T cell receptor beta chains were sequenced from one sample in a study of blood T cells in healthy people across ages. With a J-beta primer mix and a sample-barcoded 5' primer, a second PCR ran about 7 to 12 cycles. Each CDR3 protein gets one entry after TCRdb re-called the 5' RACE reads with MiXCR. The table records approximately 1,000,000 distinct CDR3 sequences, around two fifths of them present only once. Sequencing was performed on blood. The receptors derive from a man aged 18-30 years in good health.

The V and J genes are TRBV4-2 and TRBJ1-5, with no clear D. This CDR3 comprises 16 residues. V gave up 0 bases and J gave up 6 bases, with 15 bases separating them. Germline assignment: CDR1 LGHNA and CDR2 YNFKEQ. CDR3 DNA: TGTGCCAGCAGCCAAGATAGGGCGACGGGGATTCAGCCCCAGCATTTT. Translated, it gives CASSQDRATGIQPQHF.

J is TRBJ1-2 and V is TRBV29-1; D gene uncertain. V was pared by 6 bases and J by 4 bases, with 12 bases between. The CDR3 runs to 12 residues. Germline-derived CDR1 and CDR2 are SQVTM and ANQGSEA. The CDR3 loop reads CSVPTAPYGYTF. DNA for the CDR3: TGCAGCGTCCCTACAGCCCCCTATGGCTACACCTTC. Complete variable domain (other parts from reference TRBV29-1 and TRBJ1-2): SAVISQKPSRDICQRGTSLTIQCQVDSQVTMMFWYRQQPGQSLTLIATANQGSEATYESGFVIDKFPISRPNLTFSTLTVSNMSPEDSSIYLCSVPTAPYGYTFGSGTRLTVV.

The chain is built from TRBV7-8 and TRBJ2-4; TRBD2 agrees at 12 bases. Germline V gene sequence: CDR1 SGHVS, CDR2 FQNEAQ. V trimming: 2 bases; J trimming: 0 bases; junction bases outside the gene matches: 11. The CDR3 sequence is 20 residues long. CDR3 DNA: TGTGCCAGCAGCTTAAAAAGGACTAGCGGGGAGGGTCGAGCCAAAAACATTCAGTACTTC. Its translation is CASSLKRTSGEGRAKNIQYF.

V usage is TRBV20-1 and J usage is TRBJ1-6; D gene uncertain. Trimming removed 3 bases from V and 1 base from J, with 13 bases in between. Germline CDR1 and CDR2: DFQATT and SNEGSKA (reference sequence). The CDR3 has 16 amino acids. CDR3 sequence (DNA): TGCAGTGCTAGTAGGCAACGGGGATCCTATAATTCACCCCTCCACTTT. Translating it yields CSASRQRGSYNSPLHF.

The chain joins TRBV10-3 to TRBJ1-1; D is perhaps TRBD1 (5 bases). Germline V gene data show CDR1 as ENHRY and CDR2 as SYGVKD. V was pared by 11 bases and J by 1 base, with 14 bases between. This CDR3 is built from 13 residues. Written as DNA, the CDR3 is TGTGCCCTCCGGGCCGGGGGGAACACTGAAGCTTTCTTT. Its translation: CALRAGGNTEAFF.

This clonotype was counted many times. The CDR3 reads CAISAGVGTDTQYF. The DNA for the CDR3 is TGTGCCATCAGTGCCGGTGTGGGCACAGATACGCAGTATTTT. V and J are TRBV10-3 and TRBJ2-3; D ambiguous. Deletions cut 4 bases from V and 1 base from J, with 9 bases between. This CDR3 is built from 14 residues. From germline, CDR1 is ENHRY and CDR2 SYGVKD.

The chain couples TRBV3-1 to TRBJ1-6; TRBD1 might be the D (6 bases). The CDR3 is 17 amino acids. Germline loops: CDR1 LGHDT, CDR2 YNNKEL (reference sequence). Trimming stripped 6 bases from V and 2 bases from J, with 17 bases between. Written as DNA, the CDR3 is TGTGCCAGCAGTCGCGGACAGTCGGTTCCCTATAATTCACCCCTCCACTTT. Its protein product is CASSRGQSVPYNSPLHF.

V is TRBV3-1 and J is TRBJ1-6; the D is unclear. Germline V gene lookup returns CDR1 LGHDT and CDR2 YNNKEL (reference sequence). Trimming shortened V by 1 base and J by 4 bases, and 11 bases separated the two germline ends. The CDR3 is made up of 16 amino acids. CDR3 region: CASSQVSRGYNSPLHF. The CDR3 nucleotides are TGTGCCAGCAGCCAAGTCTCTCGGGGATATAATTCACCCCTCCACTTT.

The rearrangement links TRBV20-1 to TRBJ2-4; TRBD1 might be the D (5 bases). The CDR3 runs 13 residues. CDR1 and CDR2 (germline): DFQATT, SNEGSKA (reference sequence). Between the trimmed V and J ends, which lost 5 bases and 5 bases, there was a span of 13 bases. CDR3 bases: TGCAGTGCTCCCCCCAGGGCGGAAAACATTCAGTACTTC. It encodes CSAPPRAENIQYF.

This clonotype has just one count. Relative to the germline gene, one junction end is altered; a read error may explain this. This chain connects TRBV5-1 to TRBJ2-1, with D perhaps matching TRBD2 (6 bases). Germline loops: CDR1 SGHRS, CDR2 YFSETQ. The length of the CDR3 is 12 residues. This chain's CDR3 is CASSLTREERFF. In nucleotides, the CDR3 is TGCGCCAGCAGCTTGACAAGGGAGGAGCGGTTCTTC.

This chain connects TRBV4-2 to TRBJ2-1; D is ambiguous. CDR1 and CDR2 from the germline V gene are LGHNA and YNFKEQ. V was shortened by 6 bases and J by 9 bases, with 18 bases between the two germline ends. The CDR3 covers 14 residues. CDR3 coding DNA: TGTGCCAGCAGTCAAACCACTGATCACCGTGAGCAGTTCTTC. It specifies CASSQTTDHREQFF.

The chain carries TRBV7-2 and TRBJ1-5; perhaps TRBD1 as D (5 bases). With 6 bases removed from V and 0 bases from J, the gap between germline ends came to 9 bases. The germline V gene has CDR1 SGHTA and CDR2 FQGNSA. The CDR3 spans 14 residues. DNA for the CDR3: TGTGCCAGCAGTAAGACAGCTAGCAATCAGCCCCAGCATTTT. Its translation is CASSKTASNQPQHF.

This clonotype was seen a few times. This chain uses TRBV9 with TRBJ2-5, with D uncertain. V shed 0 bases and J shed 0 bases, with 6 bases lying between them. CDR1 and CDR2 from the germline V gene are SGDLS and YYNGEE. This CDR3 has 14 residues. The CDR3 DNA reads as TGTGCCAGCAGCGTAGCAGAGTACCAAGAGACCCAGTACTTC. Translating it yields CASSVAEYQETQYF.

For this clonotype: The junction departs from germline at one end; a sequencing error may be responsible. V gene TRBV6-6 combines with J gene TRBJ2-1; 10 bases are shared with TRBD2. The CDR3 is 15 amino acids. Germline lookup yields CDR1 MNHNY and CDR2 SVGAGI (reference sequence). CDR3 bases: TGTGCCGGCAGTTACTCCACTAGCGGGGTGGGTGAGCAGTTCTTC. It translates to CAGSYSTSGVGEQFF.

The chain uses TRBV7-2 and TRBJ1-2; no reliable D call. CDR3 size: 12 residues. Trimming cost V 10 bases and J 8 bases, with 17 bases left between them. The germline V gene has CDR1 SGHTA and CDR2 FQGNSA. The DNA for the CDR3 is TGTGCCACCAGGACCTTATCCGTCGGCTACACCTTC. Protein: CATRTLSVGYTF.

The chain links TRBV20-1 to TRBJ1-1; 7 bases fit TRBD1. The germline V gene encodes CDR1 DFQATT and CDR2 SNEGSKA (reference sequence). The CDR3 is 16 residues long. The V gene end was trimmed by 5 bases and the J gene end by 0 bases; junction bases not matched to a gene: 12. CDR3 bases: TGCAGTGCTCGTACCGACAGGGCGAACATGAACACTGAAGCTTTCTTT. Translation: CSARTDRANMNTEAFF.

The chain uses TRBV5-1 and TRBJ1-4; TRBD1 aligns across 8 bases. Per germline, CDR1 SGHRS and CDR2 YFSETQ. J lost 5 bases, V lost 5 bases, and 8 bases had no gene match. CDR3 length equals 15 residues. The CDR3 DNA sequence: TGCGCCAGCAGTACTGAGGGACAGGAGAATGAAAAACTGTTTTTT. Protein product: CASSTEGQENEKLFF.

The chain recombines TRBV6-2 or TRBV6-3 with TRBJ2-7; D is uncertain. The germline V gene has CDR1 MNHEY and CDR2 SVGEGT. Trimming left V 6 bases short and J 7 bases short, with 16 bases between. The CDR3 sequence is 13 residues long. This CDR3 is CASRLRSHNEQYF. In DNA form, the CDR3 reads TGTGCCAGCAGGCTCCGGAGTCACAATGAGCAGTACTTC.

The CDR3 sequence is CASSPGGIAEAFF. CDR3 nucleotides: TGTGCCAGCTCACCAGGGGGGATCGCTGAAGCTTTCTTT. The chain recombines TRBV18 with TRBJ1-1; D might be TRBD1 (5 bases). Per germline, CDR1 KGHSH and CDR2 LQKENI. This CDR3 has 13 amino acids. V was cut by 2 bases and J by 6 bases, with 10 bases left in between.

This clonotype came up a few times. The chain recombines TRBV5-1 with TRBJ2-5, with TRBD2 matching 9 bases. Germline V CDR1 and CDR2: SGHRS, YFSETQ. Unmatched junction bases numbered 3, after V lost 3 bases and J lost 3 bases. The CDR3 spans 14 residues. This CDR3 reads CASSSGTSKETQYF. DNA for the CDR3: TGCGCCAGCAGCTCCGGGACTAGCAAAGAGACCCAGTACTTC.

The chain has TRBV5-1 and TRBJ1-2; 10 bases fit TRBD1. Germline assignment: CDR1 SGHRS and CDR2 YFSETQ. The CDR3 has 19 amino acids. The J segment lost 2 bases and the V segment lost 5 bases, leaving 18 bases of the junction unmatched. The DNA of the CDR3 is TGCGCCAGCAGTCTACATGGTCGGGACAGGGGACTACGGAACTATGGCTACACCTTC. Translating gives CASSLHGRDRGLRNYGYTF.

The V gene is TRBV14, the J gene TRBJ2-3, with D possibly TRBD2 on 6 matching bases. CDR3 length: 15 residues. Germline V gene sequence: CDR1 SGHDN, CDR2 FVKESK. Between the trimmed V and J ends, which lost 4 bases and 3 bases, there was a span of 14 bases. CDR3: CASSPGVGWTDTQYF. The DNA for the CDR3 is TGTGCCAGCAGCCCGGGGGTAGGTTGGACAGATACGCAGTATTTT.

V and J are TRBV6-5 and TRBJ2-5; D is uncertain. This CDR3 contains 14 residues. Germline-derived CDR1 and CDR2 are MNHEY and SVGAGI. Trimming shortened V by 0 bases and J by 2 bases, and 7 bases separated the two germline ends. The CDR3 DNA follows: TGTGCCAGCAGTTACTCGGTGGGGCAAGAGACCCAGTACTTC. The encoded protein is CASSYSVGQETQYF.

The chain has TRBV7-9 and TRBJ1-2, with D perhaps matching TRBD1 (5 bases). The V gene lost 1 base and the J gene lost 7 bases, with 22 bases spanning the gap. CDR1 SEHNR and CDR2 FQNEAQ come from the germline V gene (reference sequence). CDR3 size: 17 residues. The CDR3 coding sequence is TGTGCCAGCAGCTTAGACGCGGGGGTTGTTGTTTTAGGTGGCTACACCTTC. Translating it yields CASSLDAGVVVLGGYTF.

Only a few counts were recorded for this clonotype. This chain joins TRBV4-3 and TRBJ1-2; a weak D match, TRBD1 (6 bases). The CDR3 is 16 amino acids. V lost 0 bases and J 2 bases, leaving 13 bases between the germline ends. Germline CDR1 LGHNA, CDR2 YSLEER. DNA for the CDR3: TGCGCCAGCAGCCAAGATTGGGCAGGGGCGAACTATGGCTACACCTTC. Its protein product is CASSQDWAGANYGYTF.

This clonotype was recorded at least ten times. The CDR3 protein is CASSSGDEGDTQYF. The DNA for the CDR3 is TGTGCCAGCAGCTCGGGGGATGAAGGAGATACGCAGTATTTT. J is TRBJ2-3 and V is TRBV9, with D perhaps matching TRBD2 (6 bases). Looked up from germline, CDR1 is SGDLS and CDR2 is YYNGEE. Trimming removed 4 bases from V and 5 bases from J, with 14 bases in between. The CDR3 runs 14 residues.

Remarks on this clonotype: This may stem from a read error, because a much larger clone lies one nucleotide away. The chain recombines TRBV20-1 with TRBJ2-5; no clear D gene. CDR3 length: 13 residues. Germline assignment: CDR1 DFQATT and CDR2 SNEGSKA (reference sequence). Trimming left V 3 bases short and J 9 bases short, with 17 bases between. CDR3: CSARADAGEAQYF. CDR3 nucleotides: TGCAGTGCTAGGGCCGACGCTGGCGAGGCCCAGTACTTC.

V and J are TRBV27 and TRBJ2-1; 13 bases are a match to TRBD2. Looked up from germline, CDR1 is MNHEY and CDR2 is SMNVEV (reference sequence). Trimming at V came to 8 bases and at J to 5 bases, leaving 6 bases not matched to a gene. The CDR3 totals 15 residues. The CDR3 loop is CASGRLAGGHNEQFF. The CDR3 DNA reads TGTGCCAGCGGAAGACTAGCGGGGGGACACAATGAGCAGTTCTTC.

This clonotype was seen more than once but under ten times. The chain carries TRBV9 and TRBJ2-3; D possibly uses TRBD1 or TRBD2 (5 bases each). V was shortened by 2 bases and J by 0 bases, with 10 bases between the two germline ends. The CDR3 has 15 residues. Looked up from germline, CDR1 is SGDLS and CDR2 is YYNGEE. The CDR3 nucleotides are TGTGCCAGCAGCGTTGGGGGTCATAGCACAGATACGCAGTATTTT. Protein product: CASSVGGHSTDTQYF.